This TCR beta chain was sequenced for a study of blood T cell repertoires in COVID-19. Study background: Sites in the United States, Italy and Spain provided acute and convalescent COVID-19 samples. From T cells, B-cell-depleted T cells, or PBMCs came the material, which was cDNA or gDNA.

Original methodology: It was from reference gene primer amplification that nucleated cell counts were estimated. The method was immunoSEQ multiplex PCR; TCRdb's version includes in-frame clones alone and lacks a portion of them. V and J calls and clone size are those listed in that table; D and trimming were worked out from the DNA. The data contain fewer than 500,000 clones, around 86% of them singletons. Germline values: CDR1 LNHDA, CDR2 SQIVND (reference sequence). There are 14 residues in the CDR3. Between the trimmed V and J ends, which lost 3 bases and 2 bases, there was a span of 8 bases. This clone was seen just once.

This sequence joins TRBV19 and TRBJ1-5; D is unclear. This sequence originates from a woman aged 25 to 39 with active or convalescent COVID-19. The specimen was peripheral blood. The CDR3 loop is CASSMPQGNQPQHF. Written as DNA, the CDR3 is TGTGCCAGTAGTATGCCTCAGGGCAATCAGCCCCAGCATTTT.